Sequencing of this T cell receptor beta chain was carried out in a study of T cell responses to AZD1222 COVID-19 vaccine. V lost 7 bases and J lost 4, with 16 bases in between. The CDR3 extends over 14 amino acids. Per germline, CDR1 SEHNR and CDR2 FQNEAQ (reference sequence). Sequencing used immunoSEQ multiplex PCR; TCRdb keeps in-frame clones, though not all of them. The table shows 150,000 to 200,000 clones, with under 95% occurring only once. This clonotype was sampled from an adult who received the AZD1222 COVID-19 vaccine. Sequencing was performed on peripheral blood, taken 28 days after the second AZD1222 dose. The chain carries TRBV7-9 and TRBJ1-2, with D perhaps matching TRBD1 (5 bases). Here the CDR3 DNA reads TGTGCCAGCATTTTTGTTGACAGCACCTATGGCTACACCTTC. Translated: CASIFVDSTYGYTF.